Below are 29 T cell receptor beta chains sequenced from a single sample in a study of CD8+CD57+ T cells in acquired aplastic anemia. Only patients with CD8+CD57+ cell expansion on flow cytometry were chosen for sequencing. Template material for TCR beta VDJ and CDR3 profiling consisted of genomic DNA. TCRdb reprocessed the reads via MiXCR and lists one record per CDR3 protein. The sample records hundreds of thousands of distinct CDR3 sequences, around 30% being singletons. Sequenced sample: sorted CD4+, CD8+, or CD8+CD57+ T cells (not recorded which) from PBMCs. All receptors come from a human donor with aplastic anemia.

The gene calls are TRBV6-5 and TRBJ1-1, with D maybe TRBD1 (5 bases). The length of the CDR3 is 12 residues. Trimming removed 3 bases from V and 11 bases from J, with 13 bases in between. CDR1 is MNHEY, CDR2 SVGAGI, per germline. In nucleotides, the CDR3 is TGTGCCAGCAGTTATTTGGGGGTGGAGGCTTTCTTT. This translates into CASSYLGVEAFF.

Details on this clonotype: It may be a read error: a sequence one base away is much more abundant. This chain connects TRBV19 to TRBJ1-1; D unresolved. Germline lookup yields CDR1 LNHDA and CDR2 SQIVND (reference sequence). CDR3 length: 15 residues. Trimming left V 5 bases short and J 0 bases short, with 13 bases between. For the CDR3, the DNA is TGTGCCAGTAGTGTCGACCCTGGGTTGAACACTGAAGCTTTCTTT. It encodes CASSVDPGLNTEAFF.

This clonotype was observed a handful of times. The chain joins TRBV29-1 to TRBJ2-7; the D is unclear. Trimming left V 7 bases short and J 3 bases short, with 16 bases between. This CDR3 is 13 amino acids long. The germline gives CDR1 SQVTM, CDR2 ANQGSEA. The CDR3 loop reads CSARSVQGYEQYF. The CDR3 DNA reads as TGCAGCGCCCGGTCTGTGCAAGGCTACGAGCAGTACTTC.

Many counts were recorded for this clonotype. The V call is TRBV9, the J call TRBJ1-2; tentatively, D is TRBD1 (6 bases). CDR3 length: 16 residues. The germline CDR1 and CDR2 sequences are SGDLS and YYNGEE. V lost 4 bases and J lost 0, with 16 bases in between. CDR3 nucleotide sequence: TGTGCCAGCAGCCCAAGACAGGAGAGTACTAACTATGGCTACACCTTC. This encodes CASSPRQESTNYGYTF.

There are a few counts of this clonotype. The chain uses TRBV6-1 and TRBJ1-3, with D tentatively TRBD1 (5 bases). The germline CDR1 and CDR2 sequences are MNHNS and SASEGT. The CDR3 runs to 15 residues. V was clipped by 6 bases and J by 4 bases, with 16 bases between them. The CDR3 protein is CASSQGVIRGNTIYF. In nucleotides, the CDR3 is TGTGCCAGCAGCCAAGGGGTGATTCGAGGAAACACCATATATTTT.

This chain joins TRBV20-1 and TRBJ2-7; TRBD2 might be the D (5 bases). The CDR3 is 15 residues long. Trimming left V 3 bases short and J 0 bases short, with 15 bases between. The germline gives CDR1 DFQATT, CDR2 SNEGSKA (reference sequence). CDR3 bases: TGCAGTGCTAGGTCAGCGGTAAGGAGCTCCTACGAGCAGTACTTC. Translating it yields CSARSAVRSSYEQYF.

This clonotype was observed a single time. The chain recombines TRBV24-1 with TRBJ1-6; tentatively, D is TRBD1 (6 bases). Germline V lookup: CDR1 KGHDR, CDR2 SFDVKD. CDR3 length: 14 residues. With 11 bases removed from V and 9 bases from J, the gap between germline ends came to 19 bases. CDR3 sequence reads: CASRQQGKGSPLHF. The CDR3 coding sequence is TGTGCCAGCAGACAACAGGGTAAGGGTTCACCCCTCCACTTT.

V and J are TRBV3-1 and TRBJ1-5, with D possibly TRBD1 on 5 matching bases. The CDR3 has 14 residues. Germline CDR1 reads LGHDT; CDR2 reads YNNKEL (reference sequence). V was clipped by 4 bases and J by 9 bases, with 16 bases between them. The CDR3 sequence is CASSRDGTGRPQHF. In DNA form, the CDR3 reads TGTGCCAGCAGCCGGGACGGCACAGGAAGGCCCCAGCATTTT.

This clonotype was observed a handful of times. The junction does not match germline at one end; this may be a read error. The chain couples TRBV27 to TRBJ2-7; 9 bases fit TRBD1. This CDR3 is built from 15 residues. CDR1 is MNHEY and CDR2 is SMNVEV in the germline V gene (reference sequence). CDR3 coding DNA: TGTGCCAGCACTTTACTGGGACAGGGAGTCGGCGAGCAGTACTTC. It translates to CASTLLGQGVGEQYF.

Notes on this clonotype: The CDR3 does not end in the conserved phenylalanine or tryptophan, so this is likely a read error. The chain is built from TRBV7-6 and TRBJ2-7, with D possibly TRBD1 on 6 matching bases. Germline lookup yields CDR1 SGHVS and CDR2 FNYEAQ. This CDR3 has 15 residues. V gave up 0 bases and J gave up 1 base, with 10 bases separating them. CDR3 nucleotides: TGTGCCAGCAGCTTAGCGCAGGACAGATCCTACGAGCAGTACCTC. This sequence encodes CASSLAQDRSYEQYL.

Turning to this clonotype: A much bigger clone sits one base away, suggesting this may be a read error. The chain is built from TRBV7-2 and TRBJ2-6; D possibly corresponds to TRBD1 (5 bases). CDR3 length equals 15 residues. Germline CDR1 is SGHTA and CDR2 is FQGNSA. Trimming took off 4 bases at V and 2 bases at J, with 9 bases between the two ends. The CDR3 is CASSSDSTGANVLTF. The CDR3 nucleotides are TGTGCCAGCAGCTCTGACAGCACTGGGGCCAACGTCCTGACTTTC.

This clonotype turned up a few times. The rearrangement uses TRBV25-1 and TRBJ1-4, with unresolved D. V gave up 1 base and J gave up 0 bases, with 6 bases separating them. This CDR3 has 15 amino acids. Germline V gives CDR1 MGHDK, CDR2 SYGVNS. CDR3 in amino acids: CASSESGTTNEKLFF. For the CDR3, the DNA is TGTGCCAGCAGTGAATCGGGGACAACTAATGAAAAACTGTTTTTT.

The J gene is TRBJ1-6, the V gene TRBV5-6; D gene ambiguous. The CDR3 extends over 14 amino acids. Trimming pared 1 base from V and 7 bases from J, leaving 9 bases between. The germline V gene encodes CDR1 SGHDT and CDR2 YYEEEE. Here the CDR3 reads CASSLFGENSPLHF. CDR3 bases: TGTGCCAGCAGCTTGTTTGGGGAGAATTCACCCCTCCACTTT.

Many counts were recorded for this clonotype. The DNA for the CDR3 is TGTGCCAGCAGCTTGGGCCGACTGAACACTGAAGCTTTCTTT. Protein product: CASSLGRLNTEAFF. The V and J genes are TRBV7-8 and TRBJ1-1, with unresolved D. The CDR3 is made up of 14 amino acids. Per the germline V gene, CDR1 is SGHVS and CDR2 is FQNEAQ. Trimming stripped 3 bases from V and 0 bases from J, with 8 bases between.

This clonotype was seen just once. The rearrangement links TRBV2 to TRBJ1-2; D unresolved. The germline V and J ends were trimmed by 7 bases and 9 bases, with 15 bases remaining between them. The CDR3 has 12 residues. CDR1 is SNHLY, CDR2 FYNNEI, per germline. This CDR3 is CASTLTRGSYTF. In nucleotides, the CDR3 is TGTGCCAGCACCCTGACGCGCGGGAGCTACACCTTC. The full variable domain, in which reference TRBV2 and TRBJ1-2 provide the parts outside the CDR3, is EPEVTQTPSHQVTQMGQEVILRCVPISNHLYFYWYRQILGQKVEFLVSFYNNEISEKSEIFDDQFSVERPDGSNFTLKIRSTKLEDSAMYFCASTLTRGSYTFGSGTRLTVV.

The rearrangement uses TRBV7-8 and TRBJ2-2; D is ambiguous. Trimming removed 5 bases at V and 1 base at J, with 17 bases between. Germline CDR1 and CDR2: SGHVS and FQNEAQ. This CDR3 has 17 residues. CDR3 protein: CASSTRRSGENTGELFF. CDR3 nucleotides: TGTGCCAGCAGCACCCGACGAAGTGGAGAGAACACCGGGGAGCTGTTTTTT.

The chain couples TRBV20-1 to TRBJ2-5; the D gene could be TRBD1 or TRBD2 (6 bases each). This CDR3 comprises 15 residues. Germline lookup yields CDR1 DFQATT and CDR2 SNEGSKA (reference sequence). Trimming took 6 bases from V and 1 from J, leaving 18 bases between them. The CDR3 DNA sequence: TGCAGTGCGCAGGGGACTGTACCACGCCAAGAGACCCAGTACTTC. Amino acids: CSAQGTVPRQETQYF.

The chain links TRBV24-1 to TRBJ2-3; the D gene is possibly TRBD1 (6 bases). Germline V gives CDR1 KGHDR, CDR2 SFDVKD. The CDR3 contains 14 residues. Trimming left V 1 base short and J 11 bases short, with 15 bases between. The CDR3 coding sequence is TGTGCCACCAGTGATTTAGTAGGGGACAATGAGCAGTATTTT. Protein: CATSDLVGDNEQYF.

The chain employs TRBV10-3 and TRBJ2-6; tentatively, D is TRBD1 (6 bases). The CDR3 has 14 residues. V was pared by 10 bases and J by 2 bases, with 12 bases between. Germline-derived CDR1 and CDR2 are ENHRY and SYGVKD. CDR3 amino acids: CASEGQPGANVLTF. DNA of the CDR3: TGTGCCAGCGAAGGACAGCCTGGGGCCAACGTCCTGACTTTC.

The table lists this clonotype with many counts. The chain couples TRBV2 to TRBJ2-1, with 7 bases that match TRBD1. V lost 1 base to trimming and J lost 7 bases; unmatched junction nucleotides: 7. This CDR3 is 15 amino acids long. Germline V gene lookup returns CDR1 SNHLY and CDR2 FYNNEI. The CDR3 protein is CASSEGWTGLNEQFF. As DNA, the CDR3 is TGTGCCAGCAGTGAAGGGTGGACAGGACTTAATGAGCAGTTCTTC.

The chain links TRBV15 to TRBJ2-7; D is possibly TRBD1 (6 bases). V was pared by 6 bases and J by 6 bases, with 21 bases between. Germline lookup yields CDR1 LNHNV and CDR2 YYDKDF (reference sequence). The CDR3 is 15 residues long. The CDR3 here is CATSPADSARGEQYF. In nucleotides, the CDR3 is TGTGCCACCAGTCCCGCGGACAGCGCGCGCGGCGAGCAGTACTTC.

This clonotype was observed many times. The genes are TRBV7-8 and TRBJ1-2, with D hard to call. Trimming removed 3 bases from V and 2 bases from J, with 13 bases in between. This CDR3 region has 15 residues. Germline values: CDR1 SGHVS, CDR2 FQNEAQ. CDR3 protein: CASSLFRQINYGYTF. CDR3 coding DNA: TGTGCCAGCAGCTTGTTTAGGCAGATAAACTATGGCTACACCTTC.

The genes are TRBV19 and TRBJ2-7; D not certain. This CDR3 region has 13 residues. Trimming stripped 3 bases from V and 2 bases from J, with 8 bases between. In germline, CDR1 is LNHDA, CDR2 SQIVND (reference sequence). The CDR3 loop is CASSIRQPYEQYF. In DNA form, the CDR3 reads TGTGCCAGTAGTATCCGTCAGCCCTACGAGCAGTACTTC.

This clonotype has ten or more counts. The chain carries TRBV2 and TRBJ1-1; D remains unclear. In germline, CDR1 is SNHLY, CDR2 FYNNEI. V lost 3 bases and J 6 bases, leaving 11 bases between the germline ends. This CDR3 is 13 amino acids long. The CDR3 protein is CASSETVSPEAFF. CDR3 DNA sequence: TGTGCCAGCAGTGAGACGGTGAGTCCTGAAGCTTTCTTT.

V and J are TRBV24-1 and TRBJ2-2; D may match TRBD1 or TRBD2 (9 bases each). With 3 bases removed from V and 8 bases from J, the gap between germline ends came to 18 bases. The CDR3 has 16 residues. Germline assignment: CDR1 KGHDR and CDR2 SFDVKD. CDR3 sequence (DNA): TGTGCCACCAGTGATGCTAGCGGGACAGGGTCAGGGGAGCTGTTTTTT. Its protein is CATSDASGTGSGELFF.

The genes are TRBV20-1 and TRBJ1-2; tentative D call: TRBD1 (6 bases). Per the germline V gene, CDR1 is DFQATT and CDR2 is SNEGSKA (reference sequence). CDR3 length equals 12 residues. V was clipped by 6 bases and J by 4 bases, with 12 bases between them. Here the CDR3 reads CSAGDNGYGYTF. DNA of the CDR3: TGCAGTGCGGGGGACAATGGCTATGGCTACACCTTC.

This rearrangement joins TRBV7-3 to TRBJ2-5; unclear D gene. The germline V gene has CDR1 SGHTA and CDR2 FQGTGA. With 5 bases removed from V and 5 bases from J, the gap between germline ends came to 12 bases. The CDR3 is made up of 13 amino acids. The CDR3, as DNA: TGTGCCAGCAGCCCCCGACTCTGGGAGACCCAGTACTTC. This codes for CASSPRLWETQYF.

The sample holds a few counts of this clonotype. An end of the junction does not agree with germline; a read error may underlie this. J is TRBJ2-6 and V is TRBV11-2; weak D call: TRBD1 (6 bases). Germline V gene sequence: CDR1 SGHAT, CDR2 FQNNGV. The CDR3 length is 19 residues. Here the CDR3 reads CASSLDKGRGSAGANVLTF. DNA of the CDR3: TGTGCCAGCAGCCTAGACAAAGGCAGGGGATCTGCGGGGGCCAACGTCCTGACTTTC.

V is TRBV11-2 and J is TRBJ1-5, with D perhaps matching TRBD1 (6 bases). V was clipped by 3 bases and J by 0 bases, with 15 bases between them. The CDR3 contains 17 residues. CDR1 SGHAT and CDR2 FQNNGV come from the germline V gene. The CDR3 here is CASSLNQGFGSNQPQHF. As DNA, the CDR3 is TGTGCCAGCAGCTTGAATCAGGGGTTCGGTAGCAATCAGCCCCAGCATTTT.